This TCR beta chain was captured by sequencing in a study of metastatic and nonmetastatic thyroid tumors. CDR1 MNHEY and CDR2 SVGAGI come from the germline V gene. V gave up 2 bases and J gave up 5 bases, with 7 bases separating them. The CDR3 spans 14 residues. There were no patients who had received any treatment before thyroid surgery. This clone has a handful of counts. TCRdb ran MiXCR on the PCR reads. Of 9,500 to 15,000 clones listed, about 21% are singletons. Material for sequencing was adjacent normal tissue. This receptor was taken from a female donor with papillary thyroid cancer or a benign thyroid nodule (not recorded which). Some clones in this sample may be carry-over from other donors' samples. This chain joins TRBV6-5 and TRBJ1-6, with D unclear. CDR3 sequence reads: CASSYVRDNSPLHF. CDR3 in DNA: TGTGCCAGCAGTTACGTTAGAGATAATTCACCCCTCCACTTT.